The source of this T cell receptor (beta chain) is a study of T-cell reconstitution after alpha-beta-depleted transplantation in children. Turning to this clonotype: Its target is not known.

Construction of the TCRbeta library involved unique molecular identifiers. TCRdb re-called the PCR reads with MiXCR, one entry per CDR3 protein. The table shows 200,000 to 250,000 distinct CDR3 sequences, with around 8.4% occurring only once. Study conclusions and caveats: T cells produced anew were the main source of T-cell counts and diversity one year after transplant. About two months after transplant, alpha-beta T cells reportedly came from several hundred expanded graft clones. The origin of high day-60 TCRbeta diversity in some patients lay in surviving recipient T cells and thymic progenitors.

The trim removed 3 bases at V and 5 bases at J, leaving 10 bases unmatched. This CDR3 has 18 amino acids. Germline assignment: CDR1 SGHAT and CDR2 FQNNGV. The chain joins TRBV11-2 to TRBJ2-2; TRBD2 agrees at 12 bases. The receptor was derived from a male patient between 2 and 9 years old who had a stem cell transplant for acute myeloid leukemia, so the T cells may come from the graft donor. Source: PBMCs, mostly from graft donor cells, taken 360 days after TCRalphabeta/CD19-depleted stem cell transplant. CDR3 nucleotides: TGTGCCAGCAGCTTGAAGGGCCTAGCGGGGGGGCCGACCGGGGAGCTGTTTTTT. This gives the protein CASSLKGLAGGPTGELFF.